The clone carrying this T cell receptor beta chain was recorded only once. The sample contains more than one DNA sequence encoding this CDR3. One Seattle source followed patients from active infection through their disease course. As originally analysed: Amplification of reference gene primers provided the estimated nucleated cell counts. Generated by immunoSEQ multiplex PCR, the TCRdb table keeps only in-frame clones and is missing some. V, J and clone size were drawn from that table, and D and trimming were deduced from the DNA. This table has more than 300,000 clones, roughly 86% appearing once. These data come from a study of blood T cell repertoires in COVID-19. Study details: Samples taken during acute and convalescent COVID-19 were collected in the United States, Italy and Spain. T cells, B-cell-depleted T cells, or PBMCs provided the cDNA or gDNA that served as material.

The CDR3 extends over 14 amino acids. Germline CDR1 is SGHRS and CDR2 is YFSETQ. Trimming took 4 bases from V and 1 from J; bases not matched to a gene: 3. The chain joins TRBV5-1 to TRBJ2-3, with 7 bases that match TRBD1. The TCR sequence derives from a woman in her 30s with COVID-19, enrolled during active disease. Sequencing was done on a sample of peripheral blood. CDR3 sequence: CASSVGQGTDTQYF. DNA for the CDR3: TGCGCCAGCAGCGTAGGACAGGGCACAGATACGCAGTATTTT. Drawing the rest from reference TRBV5-1 and TRBJ2-3, the complete variable domain is KAGVTQTPRYLIKTRGQQVTLSCSPISGHRSVSWYQQTPGQGLQFLFEYFSETQRNKGNFPGRFSGRQFSNSRSEMNVSTLELGDSALYLCASSVGQGTDTQYFGPGTRLTVL.